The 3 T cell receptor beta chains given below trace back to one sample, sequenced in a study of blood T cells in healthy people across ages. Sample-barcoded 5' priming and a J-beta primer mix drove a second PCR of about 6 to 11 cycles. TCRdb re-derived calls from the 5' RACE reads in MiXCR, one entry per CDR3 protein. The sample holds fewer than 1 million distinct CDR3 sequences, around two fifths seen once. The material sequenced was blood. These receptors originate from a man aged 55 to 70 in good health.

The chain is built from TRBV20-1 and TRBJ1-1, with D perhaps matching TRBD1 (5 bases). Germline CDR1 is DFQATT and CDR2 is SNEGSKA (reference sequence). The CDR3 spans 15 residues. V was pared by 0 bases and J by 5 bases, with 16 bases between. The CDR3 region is CSARDGLEGKTEAFF. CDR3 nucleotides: TGCAGTGCTAGAGATGGGCTGGAGGGGAAAACTGAAGCTTTCTTT.

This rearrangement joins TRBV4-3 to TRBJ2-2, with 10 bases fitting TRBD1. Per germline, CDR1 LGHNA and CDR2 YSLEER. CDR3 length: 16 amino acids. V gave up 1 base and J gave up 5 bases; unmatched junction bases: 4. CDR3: CASSQARTGGTGELFF. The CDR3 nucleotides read TGCGCCAGCAGCCAAGCCCGGACAGGGGGAACCGGGGAGCTGTTTTTT.

The CDR3 bases are TGTGCTAGTGGTTTGGAGGAGACCCAGTACTTC. It translates to CASGLEETQYF. The chain uses TRBV12-5 and TRBJ2-5; D call uncertain. Trimming shortened V by 1 base and J by 5 bases, and 2 bases separated the two germline ends. In germline, CDR1 is LGHNT, CDR2 FRNRAP. The CDR3 totals 11 residues.